The 16 T cell receptor beta chains listed next were all sequenced from one sample in a study of post-analysis software for immune sequencing data. The authors incorporated unique molecular identifiers into the TCR beta cDNA libraries. Each CDR3 protein is one row after TCRdb ran MiXCR on the PCR reads. The table has roughly 200,000 distinct CDR3 sequences, 29% seen once. Points from the study as a whole: Controls showed lower frequencies than patients for 4 or 5 TRBV segments, and TRBV5-6, TRBV5-1 and TRBV20-1 were among these.

The antigens of these receptors remain unknown. The sample was blood. Receptors originate from a girl aged 2-17 years with multiple sclerosis.

This clonotype came up many times. The chain has TRBV5-1 and TRBJ2-7; tentatively, D is TRBD1 or TRBD2 (5 bases each). The length of the CDR3 is 14 residues. Trimming stripped 2 bases from V and 0 bases from J, with 9 bases between. The V gene's germline CDR1 is SGHRS and CDR2 YFSETQ. In DNA form, the CDR3 reads TGCGCCAGCAGCTTTGAGGGGCTCTCCTACGAGCAGTACTTC. Its protein is CASSFEGLSYEQYF.

V is TRBV28 and J is TRBJ2-7; 8 bases match TRBD1. The J segment lost 2 bases and the V segment lost 5 bases, leaving 11 bases of the junction unmatched. Looked up from germline, CDR1 is MDHEN and CDR2 is SYDVKM. This CDR3 contains 16 residues. The CDR3 reads CASSPLQGVNTYEQYF. DNA for the CDR3: TGTGCCAGCAGTCCTCTACAGGGGGTGAACACCTACGAGCAGTACTTC.

The V and J genes are TRBV28 and TRBJ1-1; D possibly corresponds to TRBD1 (6 bases). The CDR3 runs to 15 residues. The germline V gene encodes CDR1 MDHEN and CDR2 SYDVKM. V lost 4 bases, J lost 6 bases, and 18 bases lay in between. DNA for the CDR3: TGTGCCAGCAGTTCGCCAGGGGAGAGAGGGGCTGAAGCTTTCTTT. Its protein product is CASSSPGERGAEAFF.

At least ten counts were recorded for this clonotype. This chain links TRBV15 with TRBJ2-7; tentative D call: TRBD1 (6 bases). V gave up 1 base and J gave up 4 bases, with 11 bases separating them. The germline gives CDR1 LNHNV, CDR2 YYDKDF (reference sequence). The CDR3 runs 14 residues. CDR3 loop: CATSRGGRGYEQYF. CDR3 DNA: TGTGCCACCAGCAGAGGTGGCAGGGGATACGAGCAGTACTTC.

Remarks on this clonotype: As the CDR3 is not closed by the conserved phenylalanine or tryptophan, this likely results from a read error. The CDR3 sequence is CASSSSRQVTEAFL. The CDR3 bases are TGTGCCAGCAGCTCCTCTAGACAGGTAACTGAAGCTTTCTTG. The genes are TRBV11-2 and TRBJ1-1; a possible D gene is TRBD1 (6 bases). The V gene's germline CDR1 is SGHAT and CDR2 FQNNGV. This CDR3 contains 14 residues. Trimming took off 4 bases at V and 5 bases at J, with 14 bases between the two ends.

In its sample, this clonotype was seen many times. This chain joins TRBV5-1 and TRBJ2-7; tentative D call: TRBD2 (6 bases). Germline V gene lookup returns CDR1 SGHRS and CDR2 YFSETQ. The length of the CDR3 is 15 residues. V was clipped by 1 base and J by 2 bases, with 13 bases between them. The CDR3 loop is CASSLMSGYTYEQYF. As DNA, the CDR3 is TGCGCCAGCAGCTTGATGAGCGGGTATACCTACGAGCAGTACTTC.

This clonotype came up many times. The rearrangement joins TRBV13 to TRBJ2-1, with TRBD1 matching over 9 bases. The V gene end was trimmed by 2 bases and the J gene end by 5 bases; junction bases not matched to a gene: 4. Germline values: CDR1 PRHDT, CDR2 FYEKMQ (reference sequence). CDR3 length: 15 residues. Here the CDR3 DNA reads TGTGCCAGCAGCTTACAGGGACAGGGAAACAATGAGCAGTTCTTC. This encodes CASSLQGQGNNEQFF.

The chain couples TRBV20-1 to TRBJ2-1; 7 positions agree with TRBD2. This CDR3 is built from 15 residues. Germline CDR1 is DFQATT and CDR2 is SNEGSKA (reference sequence). After removal of 7 bases from V and 0 bases from J, the junction contained 9 bases not matched to a gene. The CDR3: CSVASGGGSYNEQFF. CDR3 bases: TGCAGTGTGGCTAGCGGAGGCGGCTCCTACAATGAGCAGTTCTTC.

A word on this clonotype: This may stem from a read error, because a much larger clone lies one nucleotide away. The genes are TRBV5-1 and TRBJ2-5; D unresolved. Trimming removed 6 bases from V and 11 bases from J, with 26 bases in between. The CDR3 consists of 15 residues. The germline V gene has CDR1 SGHRS and CDR2 YFSETQ. In DNA form, the CDR3 reads TGCGCCAGCACCTCTTCTACGGGTTCCTACAATGAGCAGTACTTC. Amino acids: CASTSSTGSYNEQYF.

As to this clonotype: A single base separates this from a much larger clone, so it may be a read error. The CDR3 coding sequence is TGCAGTGCCCGGCTTGTGTGGGTAACAGATACGCAGTATTTT. Amino acids: CSARLVWVTDTQYF. The V and J genes are TRBV20-1 and TRBJ2-3; D is undetermined. Germline assignment: CDR1 DFQATT and CDR2 SNEGSKA (reference sequence). This CDR3 is 14 amino acids long. The V end was cut by 6 bases, the J end by 3 bases, with 16 bases between.

In the case of this clonotype: It may be a read error: a sequence one base away is much more abundant. The rearrangement joins TRBV27 to TRBJ2-4; D uncertain. Judging by the DNA end, TRBJ2-7 fits better; the J call may be wrong. CDR1 is MNHEY, CDR2 SMNVEV, per germline (reference sequence). This CDR3 contains 14 residues. CDR3 nucleotide sequence: TGTGCCAGCAGCGACCCCATTTCCGTCTACGAGCAGTACTTC. Its translation is CASSDPISVYEQYF.

The chain carries TRBV29-1 and TRBJ2-5; TRBD2 agrees at 7 bases. Trimming at V came to 2 bases and at J to 4 bases, leaving 10 bases not matched to a gene. The CDR3 contains 15 residues. Germline CDR1 reads SQVTM; CDR2 reads ANQGSEA. The CDR3 spells CSVERPPGGVETQYF. Written as DNA, the CDR3 is TGCAGCGTTGAAAGGCCGCCTGGGGGGGTAGAGACCCAGTACTTC.

This clonotype was observed many times. The CDR3 DNA is TGTGCCAGCAGCTTAGAGGTCGGGGGGCCACCCCATGGCTACACCTTC. Translated: CASSLEVGGPPHGYTF. The chain links TRBV7-9 to TRBJ1-2; a possible D gene is TRBD1 (6 bases). This CDR3 has 16 residues. Germline assignment: CDR1 SEHNR and CDR2 FQNEAQ (reference sequence). With 1 base removed from V and 6 bases from J, the gap between germline ends came to 18 bases.

This clonotype was detected only a few times. The chain recombines TRBV6-6 with TRBJ1-6; a possible D gene is TRBD1 (6 bases). This CDR3 has 15 amino acids. CDR1 and CDR2 from the germline V gene are MNHNY and SVGAGI (reference sequence). V shed 5 bases and J shed 5 bases, with 13 bases lying between them. CDR3 bases: TGTGCCAGCAGTCAGGGGATACCGAATAATTCACCCCTCCACTTT. Its translation: CASSQGIPNNSPLHF.

The chain couples TRBV7-9 to TRBJ1-5; tentatively, D is TRBD1 (5 bases). Per the germline V gene, CDR1 is SEHNR and CDR2 is FQNEAQ (reference sequence). This CDR3 is built from 15 residues. V lost 10 bases and J 7 bases, leaving 23 bases between the germline ends. The CDR3 loop reads CATLEGDSGHQPQHF. CDR3 in DNA: TGTGCCACCCTCGAAGGGGATTCGGGGCACCAGCCCCAGCATTTT. The whole variable domain, filled in from reference TRBV7-9 and TRBJ1-5, reads DTGVSQNPRHKITKRGQNVTFRCDPISEHNRLYWYRQTLGQGPEFLTYFQNEAQLEKSRLLSDRFSAERPKGSFSTLEIQRTEQGDSAMYLCATLEGDSGHQPQHFGDGTRLSIL.

CDR3 DNA sequence: TGTGCCAGCAGCTTACGCGGACTAAGCACAGATACGCAGTATTTT. This encodes CASSLRGLSTDTQYF. V is TRBV7-9 and J is TRBJ2-3; the D gene is possibly TRBD2 (6 bases). Trimming stripped 2 bases from V and 0 bases from J, with 9 bases between. Germline V gene data show CDR1 as SEHNR and CDR2 as FQNEAQ (reference sequence). CDR3 length equals 15 residues.